This T cell receptor beta chain was observed in a study of lymphopenia after photon versus proton radiotherapy. Study-wide points: Proton therapy kept repertoires fairly stable, unlike photons, which gained effector/memory cells. A bigger post-nadir fall in TCR diversity correlated inversely with survival time in deceased patients. After the lymphocyte nadir, photon-treated repertoires showed oligoclonal expansion, especially of CD8+ Temra cells.

Germline V gene lookup returns CDR1 SGHDT and CDR2 YYEEEE. CDR3 length: 14 amino acids. V was clipped by 0 bases and J by 1 base, with 4 bases between them. The assay was immunoSEQ multiplex PCR, and TCRdb's table has in-frame clones only and misses some. The sample shows 55,000 to 70,000 clones, 80% to 95% of them seen only once. Points on this clone: No antigen is known for it.

The source of this sequence is a woman aged 40 to 50 with cholangiocarcinoma. The sample was peripheral blood, taken from a patient treated with photon-based radiotherapy. The chain combines TRBV5-6 with TRBJ2-2; D is undetermined. The CDR3 is CASSLGQNTGELFF. CDR3 DNA sequence: TGTGCCAGCAGCTTGGGCCAGAACACCGGGGAGCTGTTTTTT. The whole variable domain, filled in from reference TRBV5-6 and TRBJ2-2, reads DAGVTQSPTHLIKTRGQQVTLRCSPKSGHDTVSWYQQALGQGPQFIFQYYEEEERQRGNFPDRFSGHQFPNYSSELNVNALLLGDSALYLCASSLGQNTGELFFGEGSRLTVL.